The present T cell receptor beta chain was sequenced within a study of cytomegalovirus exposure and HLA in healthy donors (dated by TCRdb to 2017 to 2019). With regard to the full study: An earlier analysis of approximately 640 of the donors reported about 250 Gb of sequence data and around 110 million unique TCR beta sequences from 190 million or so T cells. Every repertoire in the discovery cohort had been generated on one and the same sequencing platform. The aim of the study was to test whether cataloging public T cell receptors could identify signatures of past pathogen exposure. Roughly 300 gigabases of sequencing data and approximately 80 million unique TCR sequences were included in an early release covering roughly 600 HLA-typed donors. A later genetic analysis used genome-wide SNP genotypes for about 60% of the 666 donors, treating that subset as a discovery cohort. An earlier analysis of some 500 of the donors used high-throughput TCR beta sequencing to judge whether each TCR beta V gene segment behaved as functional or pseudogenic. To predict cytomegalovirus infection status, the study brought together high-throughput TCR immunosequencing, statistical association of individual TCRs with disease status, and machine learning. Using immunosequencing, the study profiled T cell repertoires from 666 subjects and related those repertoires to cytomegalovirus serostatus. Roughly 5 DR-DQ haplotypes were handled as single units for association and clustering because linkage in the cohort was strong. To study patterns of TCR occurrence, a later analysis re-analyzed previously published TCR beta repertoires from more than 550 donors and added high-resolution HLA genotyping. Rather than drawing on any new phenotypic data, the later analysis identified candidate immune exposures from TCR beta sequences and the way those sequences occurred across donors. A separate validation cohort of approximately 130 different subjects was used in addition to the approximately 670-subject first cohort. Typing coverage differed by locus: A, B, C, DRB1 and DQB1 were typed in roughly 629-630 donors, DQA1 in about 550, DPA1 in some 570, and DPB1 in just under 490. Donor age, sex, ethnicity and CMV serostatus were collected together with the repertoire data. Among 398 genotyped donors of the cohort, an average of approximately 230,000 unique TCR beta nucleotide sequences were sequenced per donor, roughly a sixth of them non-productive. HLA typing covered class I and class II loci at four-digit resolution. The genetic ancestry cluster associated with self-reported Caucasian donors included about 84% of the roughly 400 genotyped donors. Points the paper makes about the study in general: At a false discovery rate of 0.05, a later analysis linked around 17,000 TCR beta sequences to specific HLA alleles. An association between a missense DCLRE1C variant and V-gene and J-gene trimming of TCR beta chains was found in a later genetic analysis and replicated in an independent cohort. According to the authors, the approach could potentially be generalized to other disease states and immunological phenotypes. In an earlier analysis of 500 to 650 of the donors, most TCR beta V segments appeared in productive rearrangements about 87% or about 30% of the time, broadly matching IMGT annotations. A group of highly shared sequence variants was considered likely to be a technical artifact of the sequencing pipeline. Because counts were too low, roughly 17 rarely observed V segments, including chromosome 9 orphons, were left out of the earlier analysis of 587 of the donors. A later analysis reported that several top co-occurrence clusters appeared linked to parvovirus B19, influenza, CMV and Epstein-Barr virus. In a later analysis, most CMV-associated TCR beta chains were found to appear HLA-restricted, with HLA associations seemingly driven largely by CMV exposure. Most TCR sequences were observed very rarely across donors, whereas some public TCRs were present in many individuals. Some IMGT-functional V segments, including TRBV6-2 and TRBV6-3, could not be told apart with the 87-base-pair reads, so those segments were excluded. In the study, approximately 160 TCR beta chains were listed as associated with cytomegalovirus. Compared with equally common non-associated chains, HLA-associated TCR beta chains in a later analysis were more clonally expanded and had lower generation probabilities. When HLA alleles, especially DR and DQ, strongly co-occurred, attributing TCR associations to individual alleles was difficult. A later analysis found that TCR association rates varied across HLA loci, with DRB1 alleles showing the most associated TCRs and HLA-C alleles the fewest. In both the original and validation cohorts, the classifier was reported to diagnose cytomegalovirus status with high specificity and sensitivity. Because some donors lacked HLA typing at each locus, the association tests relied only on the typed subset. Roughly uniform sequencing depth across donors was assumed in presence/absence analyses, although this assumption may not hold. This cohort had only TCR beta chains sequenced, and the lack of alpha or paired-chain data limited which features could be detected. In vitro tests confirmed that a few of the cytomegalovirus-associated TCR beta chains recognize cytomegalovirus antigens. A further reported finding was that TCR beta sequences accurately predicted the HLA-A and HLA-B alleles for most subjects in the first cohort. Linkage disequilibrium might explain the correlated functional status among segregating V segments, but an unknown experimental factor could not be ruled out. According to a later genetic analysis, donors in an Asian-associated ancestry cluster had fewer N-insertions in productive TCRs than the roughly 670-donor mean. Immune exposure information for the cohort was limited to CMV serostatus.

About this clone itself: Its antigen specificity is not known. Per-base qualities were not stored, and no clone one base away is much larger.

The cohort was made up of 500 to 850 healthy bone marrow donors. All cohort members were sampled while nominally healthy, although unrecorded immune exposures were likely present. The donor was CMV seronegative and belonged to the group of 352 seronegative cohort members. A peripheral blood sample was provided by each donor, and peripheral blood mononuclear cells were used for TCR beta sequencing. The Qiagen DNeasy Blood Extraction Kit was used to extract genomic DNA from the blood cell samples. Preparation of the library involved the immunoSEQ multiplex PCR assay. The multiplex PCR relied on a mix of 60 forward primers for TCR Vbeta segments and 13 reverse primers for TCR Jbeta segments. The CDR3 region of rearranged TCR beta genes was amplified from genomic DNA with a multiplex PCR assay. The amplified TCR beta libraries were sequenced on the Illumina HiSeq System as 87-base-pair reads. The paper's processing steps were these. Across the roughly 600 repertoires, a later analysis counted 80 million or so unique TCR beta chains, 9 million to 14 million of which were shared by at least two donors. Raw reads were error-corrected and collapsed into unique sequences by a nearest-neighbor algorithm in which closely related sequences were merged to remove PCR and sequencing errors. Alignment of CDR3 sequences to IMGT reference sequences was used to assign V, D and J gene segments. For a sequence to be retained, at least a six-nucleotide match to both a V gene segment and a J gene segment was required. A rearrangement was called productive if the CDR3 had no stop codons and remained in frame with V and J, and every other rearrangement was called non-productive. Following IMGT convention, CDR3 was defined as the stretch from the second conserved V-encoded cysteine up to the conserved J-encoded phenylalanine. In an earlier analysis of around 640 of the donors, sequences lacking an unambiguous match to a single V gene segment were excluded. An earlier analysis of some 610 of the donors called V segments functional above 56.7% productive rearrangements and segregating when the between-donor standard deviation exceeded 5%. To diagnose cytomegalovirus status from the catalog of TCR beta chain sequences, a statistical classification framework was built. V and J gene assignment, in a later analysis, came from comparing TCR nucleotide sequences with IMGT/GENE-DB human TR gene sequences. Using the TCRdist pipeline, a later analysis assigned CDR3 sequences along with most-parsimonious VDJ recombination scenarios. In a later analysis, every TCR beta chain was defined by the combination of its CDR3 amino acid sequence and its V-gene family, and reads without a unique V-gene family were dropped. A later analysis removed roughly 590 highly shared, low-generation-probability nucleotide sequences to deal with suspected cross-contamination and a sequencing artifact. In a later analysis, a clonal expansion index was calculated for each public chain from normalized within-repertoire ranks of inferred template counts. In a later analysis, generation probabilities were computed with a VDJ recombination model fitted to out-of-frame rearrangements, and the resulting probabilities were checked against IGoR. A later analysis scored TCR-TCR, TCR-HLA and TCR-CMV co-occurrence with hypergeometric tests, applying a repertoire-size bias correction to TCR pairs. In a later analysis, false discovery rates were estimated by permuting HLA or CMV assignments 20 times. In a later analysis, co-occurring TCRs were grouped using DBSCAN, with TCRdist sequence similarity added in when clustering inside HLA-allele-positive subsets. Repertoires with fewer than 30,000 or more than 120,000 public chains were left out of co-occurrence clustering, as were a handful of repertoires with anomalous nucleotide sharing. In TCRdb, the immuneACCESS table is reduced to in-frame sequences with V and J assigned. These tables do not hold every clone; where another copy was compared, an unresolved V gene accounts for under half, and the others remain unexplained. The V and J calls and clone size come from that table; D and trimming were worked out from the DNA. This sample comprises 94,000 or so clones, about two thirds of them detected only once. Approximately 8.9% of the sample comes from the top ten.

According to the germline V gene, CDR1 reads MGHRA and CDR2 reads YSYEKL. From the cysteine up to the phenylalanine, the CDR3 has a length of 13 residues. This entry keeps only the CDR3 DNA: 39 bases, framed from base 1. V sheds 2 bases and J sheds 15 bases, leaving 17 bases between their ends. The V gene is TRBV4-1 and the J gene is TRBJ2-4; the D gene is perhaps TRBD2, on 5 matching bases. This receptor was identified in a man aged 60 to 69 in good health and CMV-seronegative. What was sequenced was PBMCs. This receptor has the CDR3 CASSQKDGMVGYF. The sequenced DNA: TGCGCCAGCAGCCAAAAGGACGGGATGGTAGGGTACTTC.